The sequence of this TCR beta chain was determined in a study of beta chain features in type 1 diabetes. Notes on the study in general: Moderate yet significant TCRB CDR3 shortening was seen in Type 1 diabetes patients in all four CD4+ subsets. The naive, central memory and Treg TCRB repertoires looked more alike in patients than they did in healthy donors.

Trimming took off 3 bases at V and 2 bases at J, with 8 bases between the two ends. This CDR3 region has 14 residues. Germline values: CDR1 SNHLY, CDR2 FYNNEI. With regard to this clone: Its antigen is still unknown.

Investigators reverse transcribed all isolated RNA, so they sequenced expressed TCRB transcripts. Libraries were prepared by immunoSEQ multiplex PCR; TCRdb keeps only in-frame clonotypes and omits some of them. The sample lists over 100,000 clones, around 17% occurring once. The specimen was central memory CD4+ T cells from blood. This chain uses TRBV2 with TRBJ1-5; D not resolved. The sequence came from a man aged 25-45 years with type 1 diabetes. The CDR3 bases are TGTGCCAGCAGTGACTGGCAGCGCAATCAGCCCCAGCATTTT. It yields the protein CASSDWQRNQPQHF.